These T cell receptor beta chains were read from a single sample in a study of blood T cells in healthy people across ages. Via MiXCR, TCRdb re-called the 5' RACE reads, giving one row per CDR3 protein. The sample gives hundreds of thousands of distinct CDR3 sequences, 29% of which show up once; 15% to 20% is in the top ten. The sequenced sample consisted of blood. The receptors shown here come from a woman of 80 years or more in good health. Both conserved end residues are part of each CDR3. The D gene is left open where the match is weak. The size field is filled for only some rows; it gives once, few, many or a size class.

V: TRBV7-2
size: many
J: TRBJ2-1
D: NA
length: 16
DNA: TGTGCCAGCAGCACCCGCGGGGTTTTAACCTACAATGAGCAGTTCTTC
CDR3: CASSTRGVLTYNEQFF

V: TRBV3-1
size: NA
J: TRBJ2-5
D: TRBD2
length: 17
DNA: TGTGCCAGCAGCCAAGATTCGAGAGCGGGGGGGTGGGGGACCCAGTACTTC
CDR3: CASSQDSRAGGWGTQYF

V: TRBV5-6
size: few
J: TRBJ1-1
D: TRBD1
length: 17
DNA: TGTGCCAGCAGCTTGTACGGACAGGGTATTGAGGACACTGAAGCTTTCTTT
CDR3: CASSLYGQGIEDTEAFF

V: TRBV6-1
size: once
J: TRBJ1-4
D: NA
length: 13
DNA: TGTGTCAACATAAAGGGGCAGAATGAAAAACTGTTTTTT
CDR3: CVNIKGQNEKLFF

V: TRBV6-5
size: NA
J: TRBJ2-1
D: NA
length: 13
DNA: TGTGCCAGCACCATACAACTGGGACGAAAGCAGTTCTTC
CDR3: CASTIQLGRKQFF

V: TRBV2
size: NA
J: TRBJ1-4
D: TRBD1
length: 13
DNA: TGTGCCAGCAGTGAACGGCCGGGACAGTGGCTGTTTTTT
CDR3: CASSERPGQWLFF

V: TRBV27
size: few
J: TRBJ2-3
D: NA
length: 13
DNA: TGTGCCACCAAATTGGGGGGGGCGGATACGCAGTATTTT
CDR3: CATKLGGADTQYF

V: TRBV20-1
size: many
J: TRBJ2-5
D: TRBD2
length: 13
DNA: TGCAGTGCTTCGCTAGCGGGACAAGAGACCCAGTACTTC
CDR3: CSASLAGQETQYF

V: TRBV4-3
size: few
J: TRBJ1-4
D: NA
length: 19
DNA: TGCGCCAGCAGCCAAGAGGGCCCGGGCAGGTTTACGTTGAATGAAAAACTGTTTTTT
CDR3: CASSQEGPGRFTLNEKLFF

V: TRBV6-1
size: many
J: TRBJ2-1
D: NA
length: 13
DNA: TGTGCCAGCAGTGAGTTAGGGGGAGGTGAGCAGTTCTTC
CDR3: CASSELGGGEQFF

V: TRBV6-5
size: many
J: TRBJ2-7
D: NA
length: 13
DNA: TGTGCCAGCAGGCCGGCGGCGGGCTACGAGCAGTACTTC
CDR3: CASRPAAGYEQYF

V: TRBV7-8
size: many
J: TRBJ2-2
D: NA
length: 14
DNA: TGTGCCAGCAGCTTAGTTGGGAACACCGGGGAGCTGTTTTTT
CDR3: CASSLVGNTGELFF

V: TRBV29-1
size: NA
J: TRBJ1-5
D: NA
length: 15
DNA: TGCAGCGTTGCATCTGGGGGGACGGGCAATCAGCCCCAGCATTTT
CDR3: CSVASGGTGNQPQHF

V: TRBV12-3/TRBV12-4
size: NA
J: TRBJ2-5
D: TRBD1
length: 14
DNA: TGTGCCAGTGCCCGGGACAGGGGGCTGCGGACCCAGTACTTC
CDR3: CASARDRGLRTQYF

V: TRBV11-2
size: few
J: TRBJ1-2
D: NA
length: 12
DNA: TGTGCCAGCAGCTTGTCTCGATCGAGCTACACCTTC
CDR3: CASSLSRSSYTF

V: TRBV28
size: few
J: TRBJ1-2
D: NA
length: 15
DNA: TGTGCCGGCAGTTTTGGCCCCGCAGGAAACTATGGCTACACCTTC
CDR3: CAGSFGPAGNYGYTF

V: TRBV6-2/TRBV6-3
size: NA
J: TRBJ2-3
D: TRBD2
length: 14
DNA: TGTGCCAGCAGTTACGGGACTATGGTAGATGCGCAGTATTTT
CDR3: CASSYGTMVDAQYF

V: TRBV20-1
size: NA
J: TRBJ2-7
D: NA
length: 13
DNA: TGCAGTGCGGACCTCGGACTTCCCTACGAGCAGTACTTC
CDR3: CSADLGLPYEQYF

V: TRBV6-1
size: NA
J: TRBJ1-4
D: TRBD1
length: 18
DNA: TGTGTCAGCAGTCCCACAGGGGGCAGTTTAGGTGCTAATGAAAAACGGTTTTTT
CDR3: CVSSPTGGSLGANEKRFF

V: TRBV28
size: many
J: TRBJ2-7
D: TRBD2
length: 15
DNA: TGTGCCAGCAGCTCTTCCGGGGGGGCTAGGAACGAGCAGTACTTC
CDR3: CASSSSGGARNEQYF

V: TRBV2
size: few
J: TRBJ2-1
D: TRBD2
length: 15
DNA: TGTGCCAGCAGTGGCGGGGGTTTTAGTCGCCATGAGCAGTTCTTC
CDR3: CASSGGGFSRHEQFF

V: TRBV2
size: NA
J: TRBJ2-7
D: NA
length: 10
DNA: TGTGCCAGCGCCTCCTACGAGCAGTACTTC
CDR3: CASASYEQYF

V: TRBV12-3/TRBV12-4
size: medium-sized
J: TRBJ2-1
D: NA
length: 12
DNA: TGTGCCAGCAGGAGTCAGGTGAATGAGCAGTTCTTC
CDR3: CASRSQVNEQFF